This T cell receptor beta chain was recovered during a study of regulatory T cells in long-lasting Graves disease. Study-level results: Persistent disease favored TRBV28, TRBJ1-2 and TRBJ2-5.

CDR3 regions were amplified by Arm-PCR using iRepertoire HTBI primers to build TCR beta libraries. TCRdb itself ran the multiplex PCR reads through MiXCR, one entry per CDR3 protein. The sample lists hundreds of thousands of distinct CDR3 sequences, 16% occurring once. Time point given: newly diagnosed GD, antithyroid drugs for less than 3 months. After RNA was extracted from PBMCs, the TCR library was made from it. The CDR3 extends over 14 amino acids. CDR1 is LNHDA and CDR2 is SQIVND in the germline V gene (reference sequence). V was shortened by 3 bases and J by 3 bases, with 11 bases between the two germline ends. This clonotype was recorded a few times. Its antigen remains unknown. The sample was also linked to a second study, of T cells in Graves' hyperthyroidism and ophthalmopathy.

The rearrangement uses TRBV19 and TRBJ2-5; D ambiguous. This clonotype was obtained from a woman younger than 45 with Graves disease. This sample comprised peripheral blood mononuclear cells (PBMCs), obtained at new diagnosis, from a patient treated with antithyroid drugs. CDR3 amino acids: CASSMRWAKETQYF. CDR3 DNA: TGTGCCAGTAGTATGAGGTGGGCTAAAGAGACCCAGTACTTC.